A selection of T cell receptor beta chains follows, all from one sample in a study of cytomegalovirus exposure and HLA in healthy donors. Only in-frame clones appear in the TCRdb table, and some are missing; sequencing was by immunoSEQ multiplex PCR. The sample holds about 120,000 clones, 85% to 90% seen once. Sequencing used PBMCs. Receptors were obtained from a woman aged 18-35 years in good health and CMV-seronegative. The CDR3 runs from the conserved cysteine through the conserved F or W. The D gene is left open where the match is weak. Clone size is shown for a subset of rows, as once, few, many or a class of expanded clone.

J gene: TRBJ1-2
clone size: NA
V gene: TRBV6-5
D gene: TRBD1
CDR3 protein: CASTLSGGGPYGYTF
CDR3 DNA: TGTGCCAGCACTCTATCAGGGGGCGGGCCCTATGGCTACACCTTC

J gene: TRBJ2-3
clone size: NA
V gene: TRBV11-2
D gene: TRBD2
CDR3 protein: CASSLELGGRGINTQYF
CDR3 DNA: TGTGCCAGCAGCTTAGAACTGGGCGGGAGAGGTATAAATACGCAGTATTTT

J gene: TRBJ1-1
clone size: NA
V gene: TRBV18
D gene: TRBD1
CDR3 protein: CASSPGQVGTEAFF
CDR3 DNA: TGTGCCAGCTCACCGGGACAGGTCGGCACTGAAGCTTTCTTT

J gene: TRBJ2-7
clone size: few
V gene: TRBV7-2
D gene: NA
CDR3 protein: CASSWEIGSSYEQYF
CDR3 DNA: TGTGCCAGCAGCTGGGAGATTGGCAGCTCCTACGAGCAGTACTTC

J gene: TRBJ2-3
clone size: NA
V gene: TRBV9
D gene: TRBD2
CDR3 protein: CASSVTSGEYTDTQYF
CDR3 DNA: TGTGCCAGCAGCGTAACTAGCGGGGAATACACAGATACGCAGTATTTT

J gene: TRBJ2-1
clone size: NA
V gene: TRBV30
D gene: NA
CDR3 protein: CALTGTYNEQFF
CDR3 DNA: TGTGCCTTGACGGGTACCTACAATGAGCAGTTCTTC

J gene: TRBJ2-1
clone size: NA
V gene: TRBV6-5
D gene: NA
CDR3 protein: CASSRTTSSYNEQFF
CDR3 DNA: TGTGCCAGCAGTAGGACAACGAGCTCCTACAATGAGCAGTTCTTC

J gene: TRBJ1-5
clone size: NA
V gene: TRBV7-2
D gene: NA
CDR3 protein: CASSLDRHNQPQHF
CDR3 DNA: TGTGCCAGCAGCCTAGACAGGCACAATCAGCCCCAGCATTTT

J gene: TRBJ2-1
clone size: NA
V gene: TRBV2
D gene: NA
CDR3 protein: CATPLYNEQFF
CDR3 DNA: TGTGCCACCCCCCTCTACAATGAGCAGTTCTTC

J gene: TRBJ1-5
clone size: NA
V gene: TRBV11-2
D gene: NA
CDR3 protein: CASSHHSGSRPQHF
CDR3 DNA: TGTGCCAGCAGCCACCACTCGGGTTCAAGGCCCCAGCATTTT

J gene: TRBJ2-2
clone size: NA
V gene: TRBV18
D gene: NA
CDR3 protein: CASSPVGNTGELFF
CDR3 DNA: TGTGCCAGCTCACCAGTCGGTAACACCGGGGAGCTGTTTTTT

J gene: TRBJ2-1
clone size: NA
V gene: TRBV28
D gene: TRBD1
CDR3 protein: CASSPGQEVNEQFF
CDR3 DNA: TGTGCCAGCAGTCCTGGACAGGAGGTGAATGAGCAGTTCTTC

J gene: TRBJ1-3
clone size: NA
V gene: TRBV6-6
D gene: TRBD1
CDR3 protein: CASRQGAGNTIYF
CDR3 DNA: TGTGCCAGCAGGCAGGGGGCTGGAAACACCATATATTTT

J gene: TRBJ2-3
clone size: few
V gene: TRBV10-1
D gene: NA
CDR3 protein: CASSPGEADTDTQYF
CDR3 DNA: TGCGCCAGCAGCCCCGGGGAGGCGGACACAGATACGCAGTATTTT

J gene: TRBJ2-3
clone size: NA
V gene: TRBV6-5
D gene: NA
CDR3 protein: CASSRGTDTQYF
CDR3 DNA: TGTGCCAGCAGCCGGGGCACAGATACGCAGTATTTT

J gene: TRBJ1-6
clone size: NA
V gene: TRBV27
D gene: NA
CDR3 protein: CASSRGTQGSYNSPLHF
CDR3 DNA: TGTGCCAGCAGTAGAGGCACACAGGGTTCCTATAATTCACCCCTCCACTTT

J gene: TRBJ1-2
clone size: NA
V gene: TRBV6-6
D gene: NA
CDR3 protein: CASSYRGEEGYTF
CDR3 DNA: TGTGCCAGCAGTTACCGAGGGGAGGAGGGCTACACCTTC

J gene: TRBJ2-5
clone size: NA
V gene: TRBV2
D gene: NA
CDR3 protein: CASSFSRQETQYF
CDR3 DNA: TGTGCCAGCAGTTTCTCCAGACAAGAGACCCAGTACTTC

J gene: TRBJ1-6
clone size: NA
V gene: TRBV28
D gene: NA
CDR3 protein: CASSLSGQGSSYNSPLHF
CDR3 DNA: TGTGCCAGCAGTTTATCAGGACAAGGCAGCTCCTATAATTCACCCCTCCACTTT

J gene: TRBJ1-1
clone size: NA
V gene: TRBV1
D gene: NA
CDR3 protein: CTSTRGGWKLLNTEAFF
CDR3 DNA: TGCACCAGCACCCGGGGGGGGTGGAAACTTTTGAACACTGAAGCTTTCTTT

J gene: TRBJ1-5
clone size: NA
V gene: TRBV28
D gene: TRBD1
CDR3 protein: CASWTGVTPQHF
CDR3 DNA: TGTGCCTCTTGGACAGGGGTTACGCCCCAGCATTTT

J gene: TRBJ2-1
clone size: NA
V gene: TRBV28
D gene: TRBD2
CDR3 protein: CASLIAGDEQFF
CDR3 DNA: TGTGCCAGTCTAATAGCGGGCGATGAGCAGTTCTTC

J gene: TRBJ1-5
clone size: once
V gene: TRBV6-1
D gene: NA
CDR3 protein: CASSVTGWGNQPQHF
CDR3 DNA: TGTGCCAGCAGTGTTACGGGATGGGGCAATCAGCCCCAGCATTTT

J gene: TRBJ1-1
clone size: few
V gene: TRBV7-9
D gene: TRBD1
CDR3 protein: CASSFTGDTEAFF
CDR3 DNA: TGTGCCAGCAGCTTTACAGGGGATACTGAAGCTTTCTTT